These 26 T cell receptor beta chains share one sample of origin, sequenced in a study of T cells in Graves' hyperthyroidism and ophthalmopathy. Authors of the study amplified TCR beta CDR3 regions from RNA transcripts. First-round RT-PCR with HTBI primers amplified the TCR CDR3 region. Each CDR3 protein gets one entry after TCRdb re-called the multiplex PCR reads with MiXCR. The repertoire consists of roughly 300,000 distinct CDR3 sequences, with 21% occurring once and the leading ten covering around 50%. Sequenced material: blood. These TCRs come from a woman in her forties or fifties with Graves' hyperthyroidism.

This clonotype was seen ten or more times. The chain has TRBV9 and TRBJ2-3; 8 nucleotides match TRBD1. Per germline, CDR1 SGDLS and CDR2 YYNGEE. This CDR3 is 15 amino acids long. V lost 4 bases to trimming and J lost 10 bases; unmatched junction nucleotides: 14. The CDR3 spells CASSTGQGALQSQYF. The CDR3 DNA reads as TGTGCCAGCAGCACCGGACAGGGAGCCCTTCAATCGCAGTATTTT.

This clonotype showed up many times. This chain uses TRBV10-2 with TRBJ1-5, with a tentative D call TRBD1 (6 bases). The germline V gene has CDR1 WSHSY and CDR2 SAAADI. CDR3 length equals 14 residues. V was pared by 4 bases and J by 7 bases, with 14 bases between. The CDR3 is CASSAPGALQPQHF. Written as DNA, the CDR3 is TGCGCCAGCAGTGCCCCGGGGGCATTGCAGCCCCAGCATTTT.

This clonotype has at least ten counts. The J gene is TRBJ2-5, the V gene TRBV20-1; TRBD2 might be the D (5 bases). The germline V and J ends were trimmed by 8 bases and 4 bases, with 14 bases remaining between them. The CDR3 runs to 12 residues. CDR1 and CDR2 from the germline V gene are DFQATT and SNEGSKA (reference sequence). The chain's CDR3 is CSSSRGRETQYF. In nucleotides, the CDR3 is TGCAGTTCCTCGAGAGGGAGAGAGACCCAGTACTTC.

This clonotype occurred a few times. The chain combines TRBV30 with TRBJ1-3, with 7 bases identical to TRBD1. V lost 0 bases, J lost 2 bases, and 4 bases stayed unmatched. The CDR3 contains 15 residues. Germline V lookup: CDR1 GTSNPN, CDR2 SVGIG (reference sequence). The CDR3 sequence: CAWSVRRGPGNTIYF. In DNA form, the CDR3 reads TGTGCCTGGAGTGTACGTAGGGGGCCTGGAAACACCATATATTTT.

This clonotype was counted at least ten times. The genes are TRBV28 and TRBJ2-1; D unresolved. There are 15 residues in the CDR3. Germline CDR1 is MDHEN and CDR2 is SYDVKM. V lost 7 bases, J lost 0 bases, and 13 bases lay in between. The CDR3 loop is CASTTGSYSYNEQFF. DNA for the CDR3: TGTGCCAGCACTACCGGAAGTTACTCCTACAATGAGCAGTTCTTC.

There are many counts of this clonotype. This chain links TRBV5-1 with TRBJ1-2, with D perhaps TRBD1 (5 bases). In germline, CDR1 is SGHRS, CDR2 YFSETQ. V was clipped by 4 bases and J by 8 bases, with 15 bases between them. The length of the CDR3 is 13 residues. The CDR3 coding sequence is TGCGCCAGCAGCCACGGACCCAGGGAAGGCTACACCTTC. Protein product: CASSHGPREGYTF.

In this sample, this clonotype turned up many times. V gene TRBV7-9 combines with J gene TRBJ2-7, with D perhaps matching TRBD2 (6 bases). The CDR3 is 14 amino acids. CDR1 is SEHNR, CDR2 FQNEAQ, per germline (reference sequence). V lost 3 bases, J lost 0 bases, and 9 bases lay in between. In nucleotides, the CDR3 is TGTGCCAGCAGCTTCTACGGGAGCTCCTACGAGCAGTACTTC. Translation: CASSFYGSSYEQYF.

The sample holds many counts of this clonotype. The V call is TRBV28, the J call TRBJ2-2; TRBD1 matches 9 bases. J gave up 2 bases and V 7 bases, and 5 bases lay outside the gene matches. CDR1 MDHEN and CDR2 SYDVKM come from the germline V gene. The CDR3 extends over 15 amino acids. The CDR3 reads CASTRQGDNTGELFF. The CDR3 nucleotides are TGTGCCAGCACTCGACAGGGGGATAACACCGGGGAGCTGTTTTTT.

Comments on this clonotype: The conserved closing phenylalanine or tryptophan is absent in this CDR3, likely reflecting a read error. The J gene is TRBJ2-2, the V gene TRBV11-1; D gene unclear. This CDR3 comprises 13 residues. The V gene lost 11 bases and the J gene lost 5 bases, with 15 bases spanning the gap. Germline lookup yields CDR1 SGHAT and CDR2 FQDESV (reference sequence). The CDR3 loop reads CAGGEHLTGELFL. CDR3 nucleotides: TGTGCCGGTGGAGAACATTTGACCGGGGAGCTGTTTCTT.

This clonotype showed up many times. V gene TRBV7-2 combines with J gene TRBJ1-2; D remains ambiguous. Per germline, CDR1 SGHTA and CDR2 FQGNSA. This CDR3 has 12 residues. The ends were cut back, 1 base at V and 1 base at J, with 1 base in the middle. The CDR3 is CASSLVNYGYTF. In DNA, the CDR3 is TGTGCCAGCAGCTTAGTTAACTATGGCTACACCTTC.

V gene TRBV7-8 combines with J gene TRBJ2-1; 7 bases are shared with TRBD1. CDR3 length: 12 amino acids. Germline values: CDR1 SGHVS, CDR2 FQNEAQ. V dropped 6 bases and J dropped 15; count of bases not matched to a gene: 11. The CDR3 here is CASSLDRAHLFF. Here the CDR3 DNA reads TGTGCCAGCAGTCTAGACAGGGCCCACCTGTTCTTC.

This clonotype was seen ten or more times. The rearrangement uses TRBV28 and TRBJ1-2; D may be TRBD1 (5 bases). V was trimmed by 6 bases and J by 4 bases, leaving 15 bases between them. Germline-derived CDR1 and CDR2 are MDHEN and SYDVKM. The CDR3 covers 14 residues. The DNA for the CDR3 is TGTGCCAGCAGCCCAAATTGGGGCGGCTATGGCTACACCTTC. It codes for CASSPNWGGYGYTF.

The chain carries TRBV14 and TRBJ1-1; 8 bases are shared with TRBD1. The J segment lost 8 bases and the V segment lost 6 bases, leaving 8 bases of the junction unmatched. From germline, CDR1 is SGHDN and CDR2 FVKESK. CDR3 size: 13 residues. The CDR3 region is CASSLDRVGEAFF. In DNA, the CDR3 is TGTGCCAGCAGTCTGGACAGGGTGGGAGAAGCTTTCTTT.

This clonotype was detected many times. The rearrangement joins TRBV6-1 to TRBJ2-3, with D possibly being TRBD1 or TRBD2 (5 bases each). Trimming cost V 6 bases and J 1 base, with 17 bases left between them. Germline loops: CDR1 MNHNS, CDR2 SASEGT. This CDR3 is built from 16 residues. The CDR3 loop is CASRRDGPSGTDTQYF. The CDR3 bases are TGTGCCAGCAGACGGGACGGACCCTCTGGCACAGATACGCAGTATTTT.

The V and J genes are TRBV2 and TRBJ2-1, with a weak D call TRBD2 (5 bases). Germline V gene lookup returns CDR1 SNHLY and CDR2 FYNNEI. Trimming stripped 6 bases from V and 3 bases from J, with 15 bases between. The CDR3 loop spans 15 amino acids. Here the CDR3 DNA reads TGTGCCAGCAGGATCTCAGGACTCCTCTACAATGAGCAGTTCTTC. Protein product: CASRISGLLYNEQFF. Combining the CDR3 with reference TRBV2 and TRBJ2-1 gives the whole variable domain EPEVTQTPSHQVTQMGQEVILRCVPISNHLYFYWYRQILGQKVEFLVSFYNNEISEKSEIFDDQFSVERPDGSNFTLKIRSTKLEDSAMYFCASRISGLLYNEQFFGPGTRLTVL.

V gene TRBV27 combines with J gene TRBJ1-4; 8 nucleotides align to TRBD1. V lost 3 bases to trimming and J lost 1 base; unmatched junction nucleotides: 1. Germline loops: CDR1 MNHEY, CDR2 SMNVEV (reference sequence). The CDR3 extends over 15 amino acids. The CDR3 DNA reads TGTGCCAGCAGTTTCGACAGGGGAACTAATGAAAAACTGTTTTTT. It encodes CASSFDRGTNEKLFF.

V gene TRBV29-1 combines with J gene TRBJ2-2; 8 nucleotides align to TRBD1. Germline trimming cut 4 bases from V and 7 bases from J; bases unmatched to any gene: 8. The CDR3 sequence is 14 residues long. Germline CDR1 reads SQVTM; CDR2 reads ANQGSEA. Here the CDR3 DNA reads TGCAGCGTTGGTCCCAGGACAGGGTTCGGGGAGCTGTTTTTT. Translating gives CSVGPRTGFGELFF.

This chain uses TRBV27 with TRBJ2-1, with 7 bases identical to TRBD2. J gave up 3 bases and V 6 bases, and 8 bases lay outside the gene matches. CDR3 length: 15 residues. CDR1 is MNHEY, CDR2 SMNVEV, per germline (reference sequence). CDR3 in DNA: TGTGCCAGCAGACCCATGGGACTACGCTACAATGAGCAGTTCTTC. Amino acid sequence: CASRPMGLRYNEQFF.

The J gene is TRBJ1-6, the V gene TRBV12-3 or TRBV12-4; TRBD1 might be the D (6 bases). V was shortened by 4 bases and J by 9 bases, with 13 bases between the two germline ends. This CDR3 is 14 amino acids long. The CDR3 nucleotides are TGTGCCAGCAGTTGGGGGGGGCCTGCTTCACCCCTCCACTTT. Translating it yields CASSWGGPASPLHF.

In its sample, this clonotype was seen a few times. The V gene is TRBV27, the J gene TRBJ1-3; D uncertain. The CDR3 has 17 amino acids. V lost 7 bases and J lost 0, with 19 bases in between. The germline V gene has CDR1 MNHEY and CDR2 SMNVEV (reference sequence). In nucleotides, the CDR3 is TGTGCCAGCAAACCCCTCGGGGTGAGCGGCTCTGGAAACACCATATATTTT. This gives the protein CASKPLGVSGSGNTIYF.

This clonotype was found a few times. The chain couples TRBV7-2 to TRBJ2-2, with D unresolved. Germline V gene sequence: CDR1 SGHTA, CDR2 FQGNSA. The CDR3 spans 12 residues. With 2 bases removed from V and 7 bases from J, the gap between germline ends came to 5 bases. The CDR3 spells CASSLLIGELFF. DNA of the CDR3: TGTGCCAGCAGCTTACTAATCGGGGAGCTGTTTTTT. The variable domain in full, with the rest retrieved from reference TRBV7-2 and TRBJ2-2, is GAGVSQSPSNKVTEKGKDVELRCDPISGHTALYWYRQSLGQGLEFLIYFQGNSAPDKSGLPSDRFSAERTGGSVSTLTIQRTQQEDSAVYLCASSLLIGELFFGEGSRLTVL.

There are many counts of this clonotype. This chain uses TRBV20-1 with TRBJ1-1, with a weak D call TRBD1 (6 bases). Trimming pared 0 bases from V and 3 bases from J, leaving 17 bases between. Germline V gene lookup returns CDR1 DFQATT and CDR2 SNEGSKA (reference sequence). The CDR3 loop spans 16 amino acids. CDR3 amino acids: CSARDIGGLGYTEAFF. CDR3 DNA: TGCAGTGCTAGAGATATCGGGGGGCTTGGGTACACTGAAGCTTTCTTT.

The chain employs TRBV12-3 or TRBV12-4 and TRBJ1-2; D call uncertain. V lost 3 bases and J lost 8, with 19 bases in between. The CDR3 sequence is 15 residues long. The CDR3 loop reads CASSLGSSRSWGYTF. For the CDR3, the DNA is TGTGCCAGCAGTTTGGGTTCGAGCAGGTCTTGGGGCTACACCTTC.

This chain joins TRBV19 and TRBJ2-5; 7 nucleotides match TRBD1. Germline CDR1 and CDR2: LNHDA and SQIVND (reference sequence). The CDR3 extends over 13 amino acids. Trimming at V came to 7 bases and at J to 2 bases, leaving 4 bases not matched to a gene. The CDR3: CASTLTGQETQYF. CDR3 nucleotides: TGTGCCAGTACCTTGACAGGGCAAGAGACCCAGTACTTC.

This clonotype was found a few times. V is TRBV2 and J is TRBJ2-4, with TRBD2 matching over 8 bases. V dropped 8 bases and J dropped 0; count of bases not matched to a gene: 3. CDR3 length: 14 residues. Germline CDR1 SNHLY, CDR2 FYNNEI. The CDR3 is CASREGLAKNIQYF. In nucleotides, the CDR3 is TGTGCCAGCCGGGAGGGATTAGCCAAAAACATTCAGTACTTC.

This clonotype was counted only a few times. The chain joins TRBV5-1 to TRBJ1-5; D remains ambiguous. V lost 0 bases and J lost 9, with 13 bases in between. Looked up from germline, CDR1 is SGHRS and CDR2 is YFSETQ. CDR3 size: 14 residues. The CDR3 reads CASSLEDRVGPQHF. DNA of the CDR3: TGCGCCAGCAGCTTGGAGGACCGGGTGGGGCCCCAGCATTTT.